The 4 T cell receptor beta chains reported below all come from one sample, sequenced in a study of CD8 T cells in Susac syndrome. Reverse transcription of roughly 0.45 to 1 ug RNA used random hexamers. TCRdb itself ran the immunoSEQ multiplex PCR reads through MiXCR, one entry per CDR3 protein. The table shows about 120,000 distinct CDR3 sequences, with 90% to 95% occurring only once. Source material: CD8+ T cells from PBMCs. These receptors were taken from a human donor with Susac syndrome.

This rearrangement joins TRBV30 to TRBJ2-1, with D uncertain. Germline assignment: CDR1 GTSNPN and CDR2 SVGIG (reference sequence). The CDR3 loop spans 13 amino acids. Trimming took off 0 bases at V and 0 bases at J, with 3 bases between the two ends. The CDR3 DNA reads as TGTGCCTGGAGTGTAAACTCCTACAATGAGCAGTTCTTC. Its translation: CAWSVNSYNEQFF.

The CDR3 DNA reads TGTGCCAGCAGCCAAGATCCCGAGTATCCCAACGAGCAGTACTTC. As protein: CASSQDPEYPNEQYF. The rearrangement joins TRBV3-1 to TRBJ2-7; D not certain. Germline-derived CDR1 and CDR2 are LGHDT and YNNKEL (reference sequence). CDR3 size: 15 residues. Trimming removed 0 bases at V and 5 bases at J, with 14 bases between.

The CDR3: CATSRYRVTGELFF. CDR3 sequence (DNA): TGTGCCACCAGCAGATACAGGGTCACCGGGGAGCTGTTTTTT. The J gene is TRBJ2-2, the V gene TRBV15, with a tentative D call TRBD1 (6 bases). Germline loops: CDR1 LNHNV, CDR2 YYDKDF (reference sequence). This CDR3 region has 14 residues. Trimming pared 2 bases from V and 4 bases from J, leaving 8 bases between.

The chain recombines TRBV12-5 with TRBJ2-7; D not resolved. Germline V gives CDR1 LGHNT, CDR2 FRNRAP. Trimming cost V 6 bases and J 3 bases, with 9 bases left between them. This CDR3 region has 12 residues. The DNA of the CDR3 is TGTGCTAGTGGCCAACAGCTCTACGAGCAGTACTTC. It yields the protein CASGQQLYEQYF.